The 14 T cell receptor beta chains below all came from one sample that was sequenced in a study of beta chain features in type 1 diabetes. Notes on the study in general: People with Type 1 diabetes carried modestly yet significantly shorter TCRB CDR3s in all four CD4+ subsets.

As every portion of the isolated RNA was reverse transcribed, the sequencing read expressed TCRB transcripts. Using immunoSEQ multiplex PCR, the repertoire was profiled, and TCRdb retains in-frame clones only, with some absent. The data show a few hundred thousand clones, roughly 12% seen once. The antigens of these receptors remain unknown. The sequencing sample was made of naive CD4+ T cells from blood. The receptors derive from a woman aged 18 to 35 with type 1 diabetes.

This clone was detected once. V gene TRBV7-9 combines with J gene TRBJ2-7, with D maybe TRBD1 (6 bases). CDR1 is SEHNR, CDR2 FQNEAQ, per germline (reference sequence). The CDR3 loop spans 12 amino acids. V gave up 5 bases and J gave up 3 bases, with 8 bases separating them. The CDR3 sequence is CASSAQGYEQYF. Here the CDR3 DNA reads TGTGCCAGCAGCGCACAGGGCTACGAGCAGTACTTC.

The chain joins TRBV7-2 to TRBJ2-1, with a tentative D call TRBD2 (5 bases). V was clipped by 4 bases and J by 6 bases, with 19 bases between them. This CDR3 comprises 16 residues. Germline V gene sequence: CDR1 SGHTA, CDR2 FQGNSA. The CDR3 DNA reads as TGTGCCAGCAGCTCCCCGTGGGCTAGCATGGGCAATGAGCAGTTCTTC. Translated, it gives CASSSPWASMGNEQFF.

The genes are TRBV4-3 and TRBJ2-1; possibly TRBD2 for D (6 bases). Germline V lookup: CDR1 LGHNA, CDR2 YSLEER. This CDR3 comprises 14 residues. Trimming removed 1 base from V and 7 bases from J, with 11 bases in between. The CDR3 DNA is TGCGCCAGCAGCCAAGCGCTAGCGAGAAATGAGCAGTTCTTC. It translates to CASSQALARNEQFF.

This clone occurred a few times. This rearrangement joins TRBV7-9 to TRBJ1-5, with 10 bases fitting TRBD1. CDR1 is SEHNR and CDR2 is FQNEAQ in the germline V gene (reference sequence). There are 16 residues in the CDR3. V lost 5 bases, J lost 7 bases, and 11 bases stayed unmatched. CDR3 DNA sequence: TGTGCCAGCAGCATCGGGACAGGGGAAGGTAACCAGCCCCAGCATTTT. It codes for CASSIGTGEGNQPQHF. Based on the CDR3 plus reference TRBV7-9 and TRBJ1-5, the full variable domain is DTGVSQNPRHKITKRGQNVTFRCDPISEHNRLYWYRQTLGQGPEFLTYFQNEAQLEKSRLLSDRFSAERPKGSFSTLEIQRTEQGDSAMYLCASSIGTGEGNQPQHFGDGTRLSIL.

This clone was seen a handful of times. The chain carries TRBV4-2 and TRBJ2-5; 7 bases line up with TRBD2. The CDR3 totals 15 residues. V was pared by 4 bases and J by 2 bases, with 7 bases of the junction left unmatched. Germline CDR1 reads LGHNA; CDR2 reads YNFKEQ. This chain's CDR3 is CASSRLGTTQETQYF. In nucleotides, the CDR3 is TGTGCCAGCAGCCGACTCGGGACTACACAAGAGACCCAGTACTTC.

This chain links TRBV7-3 with TRBJ2-3, with 8 positions matching TRBD1. The CDR3 contains 15 residues. Trimming took 5 bases from V and 4 from J; bases not matched to a gene: 8. Germline CDR1 SGHTA, CDR2 FQGTGA. The CDR3 region has the DNA TGTGCCAGCAGCCGAACCTCGACAGGGGCAGATACGCAGTATTTT. This gives the protein CASSRTSTGADTQYF.

J is TRBJ2-5 and V is TRBV14, with a weak D call TRBD1 (5 bases). The CDR3 sequence is 13 residues long. With 3 bases removed from V and 5 bases from J, the gap between germline ends came to 10 bases. Germline V gene data show CDR1 as SGHDN and CDR2 as FVKESK. The CDR3 sequence is CASSQGRAETQYF. The CDR3, as DNA: TGTGCCAGCAGCCAGGGCAGGGCGGAGACCCAGTACTTC.

The V gene is TRBV10-3, the J gene TRBJ2-3; 9 bases line up with TRBD2. With V trimmed by 11 bases and J by 2 bases, 14 bases remained unmatched. The CDR3 totals 16 residues. Germline V gene data show CDR1 as ENHRY and CDR2 as SYGVKD. CDR3 loop: CASRSARGGATDTQYF. The CDR3 DNA reads TGTGCCTCCAGGAGCGCCCGCGGGGGGGCCACAGATACGCAGTATTTT.

This clone was seen more than once but under ten times. The chain links TRBV29-1 to TRBJ2-1; tentatively, D is TRBD2 (6 bases). V dropped 3 bases and J dropped 9 bases, with 21 bases sitting between them. The CDR3 loop spans 15 amino acids. In germline, CDR1 is SQVTM, CDR2 ANQGSEA. The CDR3 here is CSVDSRGPGVSEQFF. The CDR3 DNA reads as TGCAGCGTTGATAGTCGAGGTCCGGGGGTCAGTGAGCAGTTCTTC.

This clone was counted a few times. The chain employs TRBV7-3 and TRBJ2-1, with 15 nucleotides matching TRBD2. With V trimmed by 5 bases and J by 9 bases, 5 bases remained unmatched. CDR3 length: 15 residues. From germline, CDR1 is SGHTA and CDR2 FQGTGA. Here the CDR3 reads CASSGTSGRRGEQFF. The CDR3 coding sequence is TGTGCCAGCAGCGGGACTAGCGGGAGGCGGGGTGAGCAGTTCTTC. The full variable domain, completed using reference TRBV7-3 and TRBJ2-1, is GAGVSQTPSNKVTEKGKYVELRCDPISGHTALYWYRQSLGQGPEFLIYFQGTGAADDSGLPNDRFFAVRPEGSVSTLKIQRTERGDSAVYLCASSGTSGRRGEQFFGPGTRLTVL.

This clone was counted only a few times. This chain uses TRBV29-1 with TRBJ2-5; 7 positions agree with TRBD2. V was clipped by 4 bases and J by 5 bases; unmatched bases: 4. The germline V gene has CDR1 SQVTM and CDR2 ANQGSEA. The CDR3 is 12 residues long. In DNA, the CDR3 is TGCAGCGTTGCAGGACTAGGGGAGACCCAGTACTTC. It codes for CSVAGLGETQYF.

CDR3 DNA: TGTGCCAGCAGTCCCCCCGGGACACGAACCTACGAGCAGTACTTC. This translates into CASSPPGTRTYEQYF. The chain is built from TRBV28 and TRBJ2-7; D is perhaps TRBD1 (6 bases). Between the trimmed V and J ends, which lost 5 bases and 2 bases, there was a span of 16 bases. The CDR3 has 15 amino acids. CDR1 and CDR2 from the germline V gene are MDHEN and SYDVKM.

This clone was found a few times. V and J are TRBV5-1 and TRBJ2-1; 7 nucleotides align to TRBD1. Germline V gene lookup returns CDR1 SGHRS and CDR2 YFSETQ. The CDR3 sequence is 15 residues long. J was trimmed by 1 base and V by 10 bases; bases with no gene match: 11. The CDR3 DNA sequence: TGCGCCGCCAGCCCGACGACAGGGTCCTACAATGAGCAGTTCTTC. Amino acid sequence: CAASPTTGSYNEQFF.

The table lists this clone with a few counts. The sample contains more than one DNA sequence encoding this CDR3. The chain recombines TRBV15 with TRBJ2-1; the D gene is possibly TRBD2 (6 bases). The V end was cut by 0 bases, the J end by 0 bases, with 6 bases between. The CDR3 sequence is 15 residues long. Germline V gene lookup returns CDR1 LNHNV and CDR2 YYDKDF (reference sequence). The CDR3: CATSRDSGSYNEQFF. The CDR3 DNA reads as TGTGCCACCAGCAGAGATAGCGGCTCCTACAATGAGCAGTTCTTC.